Shown below are 11 T cell receptor beta chains from a single sample sequenced in a study of regulatory T cells in long-lasting Graves disease. Sample time point: persistent/refractory GD, antithyroid drugs over 5 years with positive TRAb. Making the TCR library involved RNA that had been extracted from PBMCs. Sequencing libraries for TCR beta were prepared with iRepertoire HTBI primers and Arm-PCR of CDR3 regions. One entry per CDR3 protein results from TCRdb running MiXCR on the multiplex PCR reads. The sample lists about 470,000 distinct CDR3 sequences, roughly 20% seen once, with 6.5% to 8% in the top ten. The sample in question was peripheral blood mononuclear cells (PBMCs), obtained when the disease was refractory, from a patient treated with antithyroid drugs. The receptor set was obtained from a female donor with Graves disease.

This clonotype was seen more than once but under ten times. One base away lies a much larger clone, so this may be a sequencing read error. The conserved phenylalanine or tryptophan is not found at the CDR3 terminus, so this likely reflects a read error. V gene TRBV12-3 or TRBV12-4 combines with J gene TRBJ1-4; weak D call: TRBD1 (5 bases). The CDR3 contains 15 residues. Deletions cut 5 bases from V and 0 bases from J, with 10 bases between. CDR3: CASSGGDATNEKLFL. The CDR3 DNA reads as TGTGCCAGCAGTGGGGGTGATGCAACTAATGAAAAACTGTTTCTT.

Many counts were recorded for this clonotype. An end of the junction differs from the germline gene, which may be a read error. This rearrangement joins TRBV5-1 to TRBJ2-7; 7 positions match TRBD2. The length of the CDR3 is 15 residues. Germline V gene lookup returns CDR1 SGHRS and CDR2 YFSETQ. This chain's CDR3 is CASSLGGTGSYEQYF. CDR3 nucleotides: TGTGCCAGCAGCTTGGGGGGGACGGGCTCCTACGAGCAGTACTTC.

This rearrangement joins TRBV28 to TRBJ1-1; weak D call: TRBD1 (5 bases). V was pared by 3 bases and J by 6 bases, with 11 bases between. This CDR3 has 13 amino acids. Germline-derived CDR1 and CDR2 are MDHEN and SYDVKM. CDR3 DNA sequence: TGTGCCAGCAGTTTTCTAAGGGGCCCTGAAGCTTTCTTT. Its translation: CASSFLRGPEAFF.

This clonotype was observed a handful of times. This may stem from a read error, because a much larger clone lies one nucleotide away. The V gene is TRBV28, the J gene TRBJ1-1; D remains unclear. Germline V CDR1 and CDR2: MDHEN, SYDVKM. This CDR3 comprises 15 residues. The CDR3 nucleotides read TGTGCCAGCAGTACACCAATCTCAGGTCCCACTGAAGATTTCTTT. Encoded protein: CASSTPISGPTEDFF. The full variable domain, with the rest looked up from reference TRBV28 and TRBJ1-1, is DVKVTQSSRYLVKRTGEKVFLECVQDMDHENMFWYRQDPGLGLRLIYFSYDVKMKEKGDIPEGYSVSREKKERFSLILESASTNQTSMYLCASSTPISGPTEDFFGQGTRLTVV.

This clonotype was observed at least ten times. V usage is TRBV3-1 and J usage is TRBJ2-6; D is undetermined. This CDR3 comprises 16 residues. The germline V and J ends were trimmed by 5 bases and 3 bases, with 14 bases remaining between them. CDR1 and CDR2 (germline): LGHDT, YNNKEL (reference sequence). CDR3: CASSSEEGDGANVLTF. DNA of the CDR3: TGTGCCAGCAGCTCAGAAGAAGGCGATGGGGCCAACGTCCTGACTTTC.

This clonotype came up many times. This CDR3 reads CAGQKSGESGAYEQYF. CDR3 coding DNA: TGTGCCGGGCAGAAATCTGGGGAGTCCGGTGCCTACGAGCAGTACTTC. This chain connects TRBV6-1 to TRBJ2-7, with D possibly being TRBD2 (5 bases). This CDR3 contains 16 residues. V lost 11 bases to trimming and J lost 2 bases, with 25 bases between them. Germline assignment: CDR1 MNHNS and CDR2 SASEGT.

This clonotype has just a few counts. The chain couples TRBV18 to TRBJ2-7; 10 bases agree with TRBD2. The CDR3 extends over 16 amino acids. CDR1 KGHSH and CDR2 LQKENI come from the germline V gene. With V trimmed by 2 bases and J by 1 base, 5 bases remained unmatched. CDR3 DNA sequence: TGTGCCAGCTCACCAACAGGACTAGCGGTATCCTACGAGCAGTACTTC. Residues: CASSPTGLAVSYEQYF.

This clonotype was seen repeatedly, ten times or more. This rearrangement joins TRBV3-1 to TRBJ1-1; D gene uncertain. V was cut by 4 bases and J by 3 bases, with 18 bases left in between. CDR3 length: 16 amino acids. CDR1 and CDR2 (germline): LGHDT, YNNKEL (reference sequence). CDR3 sequence (DNA): TGTGCCAGCAGCCCACCTCACTGGGTAGGAGACACTGAAGCTTTCTTT. Its translation is CASSPPHWVGDTEAFF.

The chain links TRBV20-1 to TRBJ1-6; D remains unclear. The CDR3 loop spans 15 amino acids. The V gene lost 7 bases and the J gene lost 0 bases, with 13 bases spanning the gap. From germline, CDR1 is DFQATT and CDR2 SNEGSKA (reference sequence). The CDR3 DNA sequence: TGCAGTGTCAGAATGCAGAGCTCCTATAATTCACCCCTCCACTTT. Its translation: CSVRMQSSYNSPLHF.

This clonotype showed up many times. The chain joins TRBV5-1 to TRBJ2-2, with TRBD2 matching 8 bases. Per the germline V gene, CDR1 is SGHRS and CDR2 is YFSETQ. J lost 4 bases, V lost 4 bases, and 15 bases had no gene match. The CDR3 sequence is 18 residues long. The CDR3 loop is CASSLTAGATGVTGELFF. For the CDR3, the DNA is TGCGCCAGCAGCCTCACAGCGGGAGCGACGGGGGTCACCGGGGAGCTGTTTTTT.

This clonotype has a handful of counts. This chain links TRBV4-1 with TRBJ2-5; D is unresolved. CDR1 and CDR2 from the germline V gene are MGHRA and YSYEKL. This CDR3 region has 13 residues. Trimming removed 1 base from V and 5 bases from J, with 8 bases in between. This CDR3 reads CASSQVLVETQYF. The CDR3 DNA reads TGCGCCAGCAGCCAAGTCCTGGTGGAGACCCAGTACTTC.